This entry describes one T cell receptor beta chain. What it binds is not known. TCRdb's table, derived via immunoSEQ multiplex PCR, lists solely in-frame clones and lacks some. The data show around 70,000 clones, about nine tenths seen once. This sample was taken from a study of T cells in localized non-small cell lung cancer. Study-wide results and caveats: Uninvolved adjacent lung had more T cell clonality than any other tissue, topping tumor. A median of about 54 of the top 100 tumor clones appeared in adjacent lung, which was paired and uninvolved. Increased T cell density in blood showed an association with longer overall survival. Sequence data derive from only one tumor region, so heterogeneity remains possible.

The sequences come from peripheral blood, collected before any cancer treatment. This clonotype was sampled from a male donor at least 60 years old with stage III squamous cell lung carcinoma.

The CDR3 bases are TGTGCCAGCAGTTTGTGGCGGCAGGGGGCAGGCACAGATACGCAGTATTTT. This codes for CASSLWRQGAGTDTQYF. This sequence joins TRBV27 and TRBJ2-3, with 8 bases fitting TRBD1. CDR1 and CDR2 from the germline V gene are MNHEY and SMNVEV (reference sequence). The length of the CDR3 is 17 residues. Germline trimming cut 3 bases from V and 1 base from J; bases unmatched to any gene: 9.